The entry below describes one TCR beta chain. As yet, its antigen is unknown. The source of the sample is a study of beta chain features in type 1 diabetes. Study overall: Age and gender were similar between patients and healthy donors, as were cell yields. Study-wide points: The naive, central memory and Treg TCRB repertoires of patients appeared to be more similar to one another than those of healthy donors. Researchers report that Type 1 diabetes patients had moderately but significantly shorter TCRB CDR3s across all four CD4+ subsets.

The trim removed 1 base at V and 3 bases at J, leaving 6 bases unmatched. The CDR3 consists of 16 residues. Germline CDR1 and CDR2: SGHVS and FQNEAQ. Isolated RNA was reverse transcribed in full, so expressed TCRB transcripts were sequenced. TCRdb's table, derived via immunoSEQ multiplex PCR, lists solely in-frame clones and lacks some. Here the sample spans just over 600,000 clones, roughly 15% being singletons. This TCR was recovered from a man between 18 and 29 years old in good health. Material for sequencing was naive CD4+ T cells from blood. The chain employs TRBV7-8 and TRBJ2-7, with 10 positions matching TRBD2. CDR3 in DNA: TGTGCCAGCAGCTTAGTACTAGCGGGACTCCTCTACGAGCAGTACTTC. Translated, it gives CASSLVLAGLLYEQYF.